The 32 T cell receptor beta chains listed next were all sequenced from one sample in a study of neurological immune-mediated disorders. Via MiXCR, TCRdb re-called the 5' RACE reads, giving one row per CDR3 protein. This sample has 25,000 or so distinct CDR3 sequences, with roughly 12% found just once. The sample taken for sequencing was PBMCs. All receptors come from a man aged 55-75 years in good health.

The CDR3 nucleotides read TGTGCCAGCAGTTACTACCAGGGGCTATACAATGAGCAGTTCTTC. As protein: CASSYYQGLYNEQFF. This chain joins TRBV6-5 and TRBJ2-1; tentatively, D is TRBD1 (6 bases). Trimming took off 1 base at V and 4 bases at J, with 11 bases between the two ends. Germline V CDR1 and CDR2: MNHEY, SVGAGI. CDR3 length: 15 amino acids.

This clonotype was recorded many times. The V call is TRBV15, the J call TRBJ2-3; a possible D gene is TRBD2 (5 bases). The V and J ends lost 6 bases and 0 bases respectively, with 13 bases between them. CDR1 is LNHNV, CDR2 YYDKDF, per germline (reference sequence). The CDR3 runs 15 residues. The DNA for the CDR3 is TGTGCCACCAGGCCAGGAGGATTTAGCACAGATACGCAGTATTTT. Translation gives CATRPGGFSTDTQYF.

The V gene is TRBV5-1, the J gene TRBJ1-1; 7 bases fit TRBD1. Trimming removed 4 bases from V and 7 bases from J; junction bases left unmatched: 10. The CDR3 runs 14 residues. Germline-derived CDR1 and CDR2 are SGHRS and YFSETQ. CDR3 sequence (DNA): TGCGCCAGCAGCAAAGCAGGGACAGATAGTGAAGCTTTCTTT. Translating gives CASSKAGTDSEAFF.

This clonotype has a handful of counts. The chain couples TRBV6-6 to TRBJ2-5, with D possibly TRBD1 on 6 matching bases. CDR3 length: 14 residues. V was trimmed by 8 bases and J by 4 bases, leaving 17 bases between them. CDR1 and CDR2 from the germline V gene are MNHNY and SVGAGI (reference sequence). DNA for the CDR3: TGTGCCAGCTTTACAGGGACGGGACGAGAGACCCAGTACTTC. This gives the protein CASFTGTGRETQYF.

This clonotype showed up many times. The chain couples TRBV7-3 to TRBJ2-1; TRBD2 agrees at 8 bases. The CDR3 totals 16 residues. V trimming: 5 bases; J trimming: 2 bases; junction bases outside the gene matches: 8. The germline CDR1 and CDR2 sequences are SGHTA and FQGTGA. In DNA form, the CDR3 reads TGTGCCAGCAGCCCAGGGGCGGGAGGCCCCTACAATGAGCAGTTCTTC. It codes for CASSPGAGGPYNEQFF.

In regard to this clonotype: A much larger clone differs by one base, so this may be a read error. The chain couples TRBV5-4 to TRBJ2-7; no reliable D call. There are 13 residues in the CDR3. Germline CDR1 and CDR2: SGHNT and YYREEE (reference sequence). V lost 4 bases, J lost 2 bases, and 10 bases lay in between. CDR3 in amino acids: CASSPDNAYEQYF. The CDR3 coding sequence is TGTGCCAGCAGCCCCGACAATGCCTACGAGCAGTACTTC. The full variable domain, with the rest looked up from reference TRBV5-4 and TRBJ2-7, is ETGVTQSPTHLIKTRGQQVTLRCSSQSGHNTVSWYQQALGQGPQFIFQYYREEENGRGNFPPRFSGLQFPNYSSELNVNALELDDSALYLCASSPDNAYEQYFGPGTRLTVT.

This clonotype counts as medium-sized (0.01 to 0.1%). The V gene is TRBV7-8, the J gene TRBJ1-1; 8 bases agree with TRBD1. Per germline, CDR1 SGHVS and CDR2 FQNEAQ. Trimming cost V 3 bases and J 4 bases; bases outside gene matches: 4. The CDR3 extends over 14 amino acids. The CDR3 bases are TGTGCCAGCAGCTTGACAGGGGTCGGCACTGAAGCTTTCTTT. It is translated as CASSLTGVGTEAFF.

The table lists this clonotype with many counts. The rearrangement joins TRBV9 to TRBJ2-5; D unresolved. The CDR3 is made up of 15 amino acids. V lost 3 bases to trimming and J lost 5 bases, with 17 bases between them. Germline CDR1 is SGDLS and CDR2 is YYNGEE. CDR3 DNA: TGTGCCAGCAGCGCCGGCGTGGGGTTAGGGGAGACCCAGTACTTC. Protein product: CASSAGVGLGETQYF.

This clonotype was found once. A junction boundary mismatches the germline segment, possibly from a read error. This chain joins TRBV11-1 and TRBJ2-2; 8 bases are a match to TRBD1. The germline CDR1 and CDR2 sequences are SGHAT and FQDESV (reference sequence). The CDR3 consists of 15 residues. CDR3 sequence: CANSLDRGNTGELFF. The CDR3 DNA sequence: TGTGCCAACAGCTTAGACAGGGGAAACACCGGGGAGCTGTTTTTT.

This clonotype appeared many times. The chain combines TRBV7-9 with TRBJ2-1; a weak D match, TRBD1 (6 bases). Between the trimmed V and J ends, which lost 3 bases and 8 bases, there was a span of 14 bases. CDR3 length equals 14 residues. Germline V gives CDR1 SEHNR, CDR2 FQNEAQ (reference sequence). The DNA for the CDR3 is TGTGCCAGCAGCTTGACAGGTCCGGTCGATGAGCAGTTCTTC. It codes for CASSLTGPVDEQFF.

In its sample, this clonotype was seen many times. The chain has TRBV7-2 and TRBJ1-1; TRBD1 aligns across 7 bases. CDR3 size: 14 residues. With 2 bases clipped from V and 5 bases from J, the junction kept 5 bases outside the gene matches. Germline V CDR1 and CDR2: SGHTA, FQGNSA. The CDR3 coding sequence is TGTGCCAGCAGCTTATCAGGGGGGGGGACTGAAGCTTTCTTT. It encodes CASSLSGGGTEAFF.

For this clonotype: A single base separates this from a much larger clone, so it may be a read error. This chain uses TRBV7-9 with TRBJ1-2; D remains ambiguous. Trimming shortened V by 11 bases and J by 6 bases, and 16 bases separated the two germline ends. The CDR3 spans 12 residues. Looked up from germline, CDR1 is SEHNR and CDR2 is FQNEAQ (reference sequence). The CDR3 nucleotides read TGTGCCCTGCCGGCCCTGGGCCATGGCTACACCTTC. It specifies CALPALGHGYTF.

This clonotype was observed at least ten times. The chain employs TRBV5-1 and TRBJ2-5; D is perhaps TRBD2 (5 bases). V was clipped by 5 bases and J by 5 bases, with 16 bases between them. CDR3 length: 14 residues. CDR1 is SGHRS, CDR2 YFSETQ, per germline. CDR3 protein: CASRLQLREETQYF. The DNA of the CDR3 is TGCGCCAGCAGACTTCAATTGAGGGAGGAGACCCAGTACTTC.

This clonotype has ten or more counts. CDR3 residues: CASSFGEAQYF. CDR3 nucleotides: TGTGCCAGCAGCTTCGGGGAGGCCCAGTACTTC. The chain couples TRBV11-3 to TRBJ2-5, with D maybe TRBD2 (6 bases). Germline CDR1 is SGHNT and CDR2 is YENEEA. Trimming pared 3 bases from V and 9 bases from J, leaving 8 bases between. There are 11 residues in the CDR3.

This clonotype was seen at least ten times. V and J are TRBV6-5 and TRBJ2-2; unclear D gene. V shed 8 bases and J shed 8 bases, with 9 bases lying between them. This CDR3 contains 11 residues. Germline V gene data show CDR1 as MNHEY and CDR2 as SVGAGI. The CDR3 here is CASGLGGELFF. For the CDR3, the DNA is TGTGCCAGCGGGCTAGGAGGGGAGCTGTTTTTT.

This clonotype turned up a few times. This chain links TRBV18 with TRBJ1-1; D remains ambiguous. Germline V CDR1 and CDR2: KGHSH, LQKENI. Trimming removed 1 base at V and 3 bases at J, with 21 bases between. The CDR3 loop spans 18 amino acids. The CDR3 spells CASSPRRQAGVAYTEAFF. CDR3 DNA: TGTGCCAGCTCACCACGCCGGCAGGCCGGGGTGGCGTACACTGAAGCTTTCTTT.

This clonotype was detected many times. The chain has TRBV12-3 or TRBV12-4 and TRBJ2-2; D call uncertain. The CDR3 has 14 residues. V lost 1 base to trimming and J lost 8 bases, with 11 bases between them. CDR3 amino acids: CASSLGRLLGELFF. As DNA, the CDR3 is TGTGCCAGCAGTTTAGGACGACTGTTAGGGGAGCTGTTTTTT.

This clonotype was picked up many times. This chain links TRBV5-1 with TRBJ2-2, with 10 bases identical to TRBD1. V lost 4 bases, J lost 0 bases, and 6 bases stayed unmatched. This CDR3 contains 17 residues. CDR1 is SGHRS, CDR2 YFSETQ, per germline. CDR3 protein: CASSRTGGSANTGELFF. CDR3 sequence (DNA): TGCGCCAGCAGCAGGACAGGGGGGAGCGCGAACACCGGGGAGCTGTTTTTT.

There are many counts of this clonotype. The V call is TRBV3-1, the J call TRBJ1-5, with D hard to call. Trimming cost V 3 bases and J 7 bases, with 13 bases left between them. This CDR3 spans 14 amino acids. Germline-derived CDR1 and CDR2 are LGHDT and YNNKEL (reference sequence). The CDR3 sequence: CASSHRHIGQPQHF. In DNA, the CDR3 is TGTGCCAGCAGCCACAGACATATTGGCCAGCCCCAGCATTTT.

This clonotype was picked up many times. The chain joins TRBV7-6 to TRBJ2-7; weak D call: TRBD1 (6 bases). The germline gives CDR1 SGHVS, CDR2 FNYEAQ. V was clipped by 4 bases and J by 0 bases, with 7 bases between them. The CDR3 consists of 13 residues. CDR3 bases: TGTGCCAGCAGCTGGGACAACTCCTACGAGCAGTACTTC. The encoded protein is CASSWDNSYEQYF.

In the case of this clonotype: A read error may be the cause here, since a much bigger clone is one base away. This rearrangement joins TRBV15 to TRBJ1-5; no firm D call. The CDR3 contains 13 residues. The germline gives CDR1 LNHNV, CDR2 YYDKDF (reference sequence). Deletions cut 6 bases from V and 3 bases from J, with 9 bases between. The CDR3 spells CATSWGANQPQHF. DNA of the CDR3: TGTGCCACCAGTTGGGGTGCCAATCAGCCCCAGCATTTT.

This clonotype was seen repeatedly, ten times or more. The J gene is TRBJ2-3, the V gene TRBV9; D possibly corresponds to TRBD2 (6 bases). There are 14 residues in the CDR3. Germline V gives CDR1 SGDLS, CDR2 YYNGEE. The V end lost 4 bases, the J end lost 3 bases, and 12 bases lay between the germline ends. CDR3 in amino acids: CASSPARGTDTQYF. DNA of the CDR3: TGTGCCAGCAGCCCAGCGCGGGGAACAGATACGCAGTATTTT.

This clonotype was counted ten times or more. The rearrangement uses TRBV29-1 and TRBJ2-1; 14 bases map to TRBD2. V lost 4 bases, J lost 9 bases, and 5 bases stayed unmatched. The V gene's germline CDR1 is SQVTM and CDR2 ANQGSEA. The length of the CDR3 is 14 residues. CDR3 residues: CSVGKTSGRAEQFF. The CDR3 region has the DNA TGCAGCGTTGGAAAGACTAGCGGGAGGGCTGAGCAGTTCTTC.

This clonotype has at least ten counts. This chain connects TRBV4-3 to TRBJ2-1, with a possible D match to TRBD2 (6 bases). The V and J ends lost 2 bases and 9 bases respectively, with 11 bases between them. The CDR3 sequence is 13 residues long. Germline CDR1 is LGHNA and CDR2 is YSLEER. The CDR3 sequence is CASSQIRESEQFF. The CDR3 region has the DNA TGCGCCAGCAGCCAAATCCGGGAGTCTGAGCAGTTCTTC.

This clonotype was detected many times. CDR3 coding DNA: TGTGCCATCAGTGACACTAGGAGGGCTCAGAACACTGAAGCTTTCTTT. Amino acid sequence: CAISDTRRAQNTEAFF. The chain uses TRBV10-3 and TRBJ1-1; no firm D call. In germline, CDR1 is ENHRY, CDR2 SYGVKD. With 3 bases removed from V and 1 base from J, the gap between germline ends came to 15 bases. The length of the CDR3 is 16 residues.

This clonotype has a count of ten or more. The chain carries TRBV28 and TRBJ2-7; tentatively, D is TRBD2 (6 bases). The V end was cut by 6 bases, the J end by 1 base, with 13 bases between. The CDR3 covers 14 residues. In germline, CDR1 is MDHEN, CDR2 SYDVKM. CDR3 sequence (DNA): TGTGCCAGCAGCGGTATTAGCGGTTCCTACGAGCAGTACTTC. Protein: CASSGISGSYEQYF. Drawing the rest from reference TRBV28 and TRBJ2-7, the complete variable domain is DVKVTQSSRYLVKRTGEKVFLECVQDMDHENMFWYRQDPGLGLRLIYFSYDVKMKEKGDIPEGYSVSREKKERFSLILESASTNQTSMYLCASSGISGSYEQYFGPGTRLTVT.

This clonotype was recorded many times. The rearrangement uses TRBV5-1 and TRBJ2-1, with TRBD1 as a possible D gene (5 bases). V was cut by 7 bases and J by 7 bases, with 21 bases left in between. This CDR3 contains 15 residues. CDR1 is SGHRS, CDR2 YFSETQ, per germline. Here the CDR3 reads CASRPLGQGKNEQFF. CDR3 DNA: TGCGCCAGCCGGCCCTTGGGTCAGGGCAAAAATGAGCAGTTCTTC.

At least ten counts were recorded for this clonotype. J is TRBJ2-1 and V is TRBV27, with D possibly matching TRBD1 (5 bases). The V end was cut by 3 bases, the J end by 12 bases, with 18 bases between. This CDR3 contains 14 residues. In germline, CDR1 is MNHEY, CDR2 SMNVEV (reference sequence). The CDR3 reads CASSLGRVRSVQFF. The CDR3 DNA follows: TGTGCCAGCAGTTTGGGCAGGGTCCGATCTGTGCAGTTCTTC.

This clonotype was detected many times. The chain is built from TRBV3-1 and TRBJ2-5; D is possibly TRBD1 or TRBD2 (5 bases each). Germline V CDR1 and CDR2: LGHDT, YNNKEL (reference sequence). Between the trimmed V and J ends, which lost 2 bases and 5 bases, there was a span of 9 bases. There are 13 residues in the CDR3. The CDR3 DNA follows: TGTGCCAGCAGCCAACCCTGGGGGGAGACCCAGTACTTC. It codes for CASSQPWGETQYF.

This clonotype was seen many times. V is TRBV10-3 and J is TRBJ1-5, with 10 nucleotides matching TRBD1. Germline V gene lookup returns CDR1 ENHRY and CDR2 SYGVKD. Trimming cost V 10 bases and J 5 bases; bases outside gene matches: 2. The CDR3 is 12 residues long. The CDR3 DNA reads as TGTGCCACCGGGACAGGGGATCAGCCCCAGCATTTT. It yields the protein CATGTGDQPQHF.

This clonotype was counted many times. V usage is TRBV7-2 and J usage is TRBJ2-7, with no clear D. The germline V gene encodes CDR1 SGHTA and CDR2 FQGNSA. Deletions cut 1 base from V and 3 bases from J, with 4 bases between. The CDR3 totals 12 residues. The CDR3 nucleotides read TGTGCCAGCAGCTTAGACTTCTACGAGCAGTACTTC. Its protein is CASSLDFYEQYF.

This clonotype was counted ten times or more. The chain employs TRBV5-1 and TRBJ2-1; 9 nucleotides agree with TRBD1. Per the germline V gene, CDR1 is SGHRS and CDR2 is YFSETQ. The CDR3 covers 14 residues. Trimming at V came to 4 bases and at J to 3 bases, leaving 2 bases not matched to a gene. The CDR3 protein is CASSTGQGYNEQFF. Written as DNA, the CDR3 is TGCGCCAGCAGCACGGGACAGGGCTACAATGAGCAGTTCTTC.